This T cell receptor (beta chain) was sequenced for a study of blood T cells in healthy people across ages. About the study: Template switching caught about one barcoded beta molecule for each two T cells.

PBMCs, at least 7 million per sample, were isolated. Whole-study results and caveats: Per million T cells, the diversity of TCR beta decreased roughly linearly as age advanced.

On this clonotype itself: The antigen remains unidentified.

Together with a sample-barcoded 5' primer, a J-beta primer mix was included in a second PCR lasting roughly 6 to 12 cycles. Through a template-switch adaptor with 12 random nucleotides, each cDNA molecule received a tag. TCRdb re-called the 5' RACE reads through MiXCR, storing one row per CDR3 protein. The data hold approximately 800,000 distinct CDR3 sequences, with approximately 35% observed a single time. Germline CDR1 reads DFQATT; CDR2 reads SNEGSKA (reference sequence). Unmatched junction bases numbered 15, after V lost 7 bases and J lost 7 bases. The CDR3 consists of 15 residues. The gene calls are TRBV20-1 and TRBJ2-7; TRBD1 matches 11 bases. This clonotype was sampled from a man in his late teens or twenties in good health. The sequenced sample was blood. DNA of the CDR3: TGCAGTGTCGCGGGTGGGGACAGGGGGTCTGGTGAGCAGTACTTC. This translates into CSVAGGDRGSGEQYF.